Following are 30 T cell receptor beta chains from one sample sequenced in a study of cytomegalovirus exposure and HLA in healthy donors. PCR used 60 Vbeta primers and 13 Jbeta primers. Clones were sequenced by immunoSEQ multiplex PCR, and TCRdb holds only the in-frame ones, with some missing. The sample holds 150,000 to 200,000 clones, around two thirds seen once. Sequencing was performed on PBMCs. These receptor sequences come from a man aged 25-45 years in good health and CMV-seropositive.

The CDR3 DNA reads TGTGCCAGCAGTGATCTTGATTTAGGGAGTGAAGCTTTCTTT. Its protein product is CASSDLDLGSEAFF. The chain couples TRBV25-1 to TRBJ1-1; D ambiguous. Trimming took 3 bases from V and 7 from J, leaving 15 bases between them. The CDR3 consists of 14 residues. Germline lookup yields CDR1 MGHDK and CDR2 SYGVNS.

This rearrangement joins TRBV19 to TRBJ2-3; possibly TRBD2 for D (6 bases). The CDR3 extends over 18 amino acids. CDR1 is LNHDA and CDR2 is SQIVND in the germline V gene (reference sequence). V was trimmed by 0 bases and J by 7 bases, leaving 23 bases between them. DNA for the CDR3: TGTGCCAGTAGTATAGATCCGAGACCGGGACTCCCTATTAATACGCAGTATTTT. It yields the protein CASSIDPRPGLPINTQYF.

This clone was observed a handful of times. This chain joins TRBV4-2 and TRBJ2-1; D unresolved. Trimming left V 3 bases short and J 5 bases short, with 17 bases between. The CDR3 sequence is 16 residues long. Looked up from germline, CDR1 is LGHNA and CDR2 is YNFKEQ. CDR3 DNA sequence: TGTGCCAGCAGCCACAAACCACATCCGAATAACAATGAGCAGTTCTTC. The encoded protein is CASSHKPHPNNNEQFF.

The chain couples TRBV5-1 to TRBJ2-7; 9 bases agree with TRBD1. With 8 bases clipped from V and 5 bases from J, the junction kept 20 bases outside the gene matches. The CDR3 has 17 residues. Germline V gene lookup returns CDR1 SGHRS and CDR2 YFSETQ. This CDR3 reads CASKSEYRGRMFDEQYF. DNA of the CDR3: TGCGCCAGTAAATCTGAATACAGGGGGCGCATGTTCGACGAGCAGTACTTC.

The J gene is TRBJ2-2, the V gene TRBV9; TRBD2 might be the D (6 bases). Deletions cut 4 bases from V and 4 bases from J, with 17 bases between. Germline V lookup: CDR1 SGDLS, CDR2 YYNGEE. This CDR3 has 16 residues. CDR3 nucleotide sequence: TGTGCCAGCAGCCAAAGTGGGTGGGAGGCCACCGGGGAGCTGTTTTTT. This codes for CASSQSGWEATGELFF.

CDR3: CASSKDSGMGGYTF. CDR3 DNA sequence: TGTGCCAGCAGTAAGGACTCGGGCATGGGGGGCTACACCTTC. The J gene is TRBJ1-2, the V gene TRBV6-1; D is undetermined. The CDR3 spans 14 residues. Trimming removed 5 bases from V and 8 bases from J, with 18 bases in between. In germline, CDR1 is MNHNS, CDR2 SASEGT.

The DNA of the CDR3 is TGCGCCAGCAGCTTCCAGGCGGGACGGCAAGAGACCCAGTACTTC. Translating gives CASSFQAGRQETQYF. This chain joins TRBV5-1 and TRBJ2-5; D might be TRBD2 (6 bases). The CDR3 covers 15 residues. V gave up 2 bases and J gave up 2 bases, with 13 bases separating them. Germline values: CDR1 SGHRS, CDR2 YFSETQ.

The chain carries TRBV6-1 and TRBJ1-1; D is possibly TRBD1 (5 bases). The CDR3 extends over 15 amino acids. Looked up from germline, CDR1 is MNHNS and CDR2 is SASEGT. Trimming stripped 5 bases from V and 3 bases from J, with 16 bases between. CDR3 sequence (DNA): TGTGCCAGCAGTCACACAATGGGGGGGTACACTGAAGCTTTCTTT. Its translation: CASSHTMGGYTEAFF.

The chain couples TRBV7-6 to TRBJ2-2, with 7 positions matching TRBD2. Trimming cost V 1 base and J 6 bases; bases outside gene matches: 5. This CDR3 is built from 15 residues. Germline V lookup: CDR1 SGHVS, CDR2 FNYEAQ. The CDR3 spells CASSLVGEGAGELFF. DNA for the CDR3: TGTGCCAGCAGCTTAGTTGGGGAGGGAGCCGGGGAGCTGTTTTTT.

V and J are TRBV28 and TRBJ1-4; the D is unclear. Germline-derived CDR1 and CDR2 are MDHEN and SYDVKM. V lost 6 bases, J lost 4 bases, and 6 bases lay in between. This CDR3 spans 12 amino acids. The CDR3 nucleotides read TGTGCCAGCAGGAGGAATAATGAAAAACTGTTTTTT. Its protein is CASRRNNEKLFF.

The CDR3: CASSPDPREGTQYF. CDR3 in DNA: TGTGCCAGCAGCCCCGACCCTCGGGAGGGGACCCAGTACTTC. The V gene is TRBV9, the J gene TRBJ2-5, with 8 bases fitting TRBD2. From germline, CDR1 is SGDLS and CDR2 YYNGEE. The J segment lost 7 bases and the V segment lost 4 bases, leaving 9 bases of the junction unmatched. CDR3 size: 14 residues.

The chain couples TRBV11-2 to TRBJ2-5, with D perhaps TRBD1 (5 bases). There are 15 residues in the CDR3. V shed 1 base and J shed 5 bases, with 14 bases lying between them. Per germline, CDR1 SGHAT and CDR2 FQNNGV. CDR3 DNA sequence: TGTGCCAGCAGCTTAGCCCACAGGACCGGGGAGACCCAGTACTTC. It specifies CASSLAHRTGETQYF.

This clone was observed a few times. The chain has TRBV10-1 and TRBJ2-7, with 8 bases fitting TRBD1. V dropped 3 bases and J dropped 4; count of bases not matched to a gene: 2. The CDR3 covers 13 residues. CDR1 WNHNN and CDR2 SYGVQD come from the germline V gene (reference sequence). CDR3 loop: CASSDGQGYEQYF. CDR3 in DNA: TGCGCCAGCAGTGACGGACAGGGATACGAGCAGTACTTC.

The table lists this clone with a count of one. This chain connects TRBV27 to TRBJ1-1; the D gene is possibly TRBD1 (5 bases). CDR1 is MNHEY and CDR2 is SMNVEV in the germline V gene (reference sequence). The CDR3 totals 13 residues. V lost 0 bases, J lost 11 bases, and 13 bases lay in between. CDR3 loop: CASSLSPGGEAFF. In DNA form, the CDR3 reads TGTGCCAGCAGTTTATCCCCGGGGGGGGAGGCTTTCTTT.

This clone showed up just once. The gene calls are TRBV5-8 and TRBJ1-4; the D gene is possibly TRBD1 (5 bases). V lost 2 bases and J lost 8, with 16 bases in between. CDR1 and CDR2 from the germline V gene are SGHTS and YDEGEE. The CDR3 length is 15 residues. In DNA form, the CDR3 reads TGTGCCAGCAGCTTTTCAGGAAACGGGGGGGAAAAACTGTTTTTT. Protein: CASSFSGNGGEKLFF.

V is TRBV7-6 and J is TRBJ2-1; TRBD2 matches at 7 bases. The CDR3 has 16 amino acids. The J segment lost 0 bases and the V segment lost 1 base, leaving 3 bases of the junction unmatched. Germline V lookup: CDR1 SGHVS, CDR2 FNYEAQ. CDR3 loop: CASSLVGGSSYNEQFF. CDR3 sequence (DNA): TGTGCCAGCAGCTTAGTGGGAGGGAGCTCCTACAATGAGCAGTTCTTC.

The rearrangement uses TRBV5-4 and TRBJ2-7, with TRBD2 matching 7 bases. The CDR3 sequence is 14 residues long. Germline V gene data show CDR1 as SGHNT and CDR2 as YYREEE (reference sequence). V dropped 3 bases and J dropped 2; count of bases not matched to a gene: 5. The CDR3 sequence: CASSWGGEPYEQYF. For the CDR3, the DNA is TGTGCCAGCAGCTGGGGGGGGGAACCCTACGAGCAGTACTTC.

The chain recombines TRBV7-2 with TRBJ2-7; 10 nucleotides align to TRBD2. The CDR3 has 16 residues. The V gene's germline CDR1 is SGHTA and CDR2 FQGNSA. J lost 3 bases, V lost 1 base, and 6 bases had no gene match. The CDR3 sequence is CASSLGGSGRFYEQYF. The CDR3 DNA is TGTGCCAGCAGCTTAGGAGGTAGCGGGAGGTTCTACGAGCAGTACTTC.

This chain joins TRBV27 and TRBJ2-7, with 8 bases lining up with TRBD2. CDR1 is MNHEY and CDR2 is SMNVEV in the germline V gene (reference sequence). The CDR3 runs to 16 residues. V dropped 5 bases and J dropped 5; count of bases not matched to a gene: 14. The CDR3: CASSTKIAGLSNEQYF. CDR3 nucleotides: TGTGCCAGCAGTACCAAGATAGCGGGACTATCTAACGAGCAGTACTTC.

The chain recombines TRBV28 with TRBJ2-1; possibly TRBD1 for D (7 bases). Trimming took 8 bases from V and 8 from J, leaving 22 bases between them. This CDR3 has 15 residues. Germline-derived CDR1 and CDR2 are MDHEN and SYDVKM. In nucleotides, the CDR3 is TGTGCCAGCCCCCCGGAGGGGGCCCCAGCGGATGAGCAGTTCTTC. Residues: CASPPEGAPADEQFF.

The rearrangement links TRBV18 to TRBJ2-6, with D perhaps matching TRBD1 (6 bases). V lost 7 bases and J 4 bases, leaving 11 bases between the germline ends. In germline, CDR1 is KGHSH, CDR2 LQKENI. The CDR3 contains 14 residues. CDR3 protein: CASYEGTGANVLTF. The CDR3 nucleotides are TGTGCCAGCTACGAGGGGACAGGGGCCAACGTCCTGACTTTC.

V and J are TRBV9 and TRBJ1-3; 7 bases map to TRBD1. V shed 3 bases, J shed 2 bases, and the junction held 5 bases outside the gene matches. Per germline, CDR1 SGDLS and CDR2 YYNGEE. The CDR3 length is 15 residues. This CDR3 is CASSAQTGPGNTIYF. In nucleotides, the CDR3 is TGTGCCAGCAGCGCCCAGACAGGGCCTGGAAACACCATATATTTT.

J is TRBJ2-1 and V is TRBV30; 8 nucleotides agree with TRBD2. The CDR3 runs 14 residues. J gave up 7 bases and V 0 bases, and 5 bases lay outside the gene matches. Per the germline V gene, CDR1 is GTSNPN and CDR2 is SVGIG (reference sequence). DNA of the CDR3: TGTGCCTGGAGTGTAGGACTAGCATTGAATGAGCAGTTCTTC. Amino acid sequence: CAWSVGLALNEQFF.

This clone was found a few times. The CDR3 DNA is TGTGCCAGCGGCCCGGACAGTTCTGGCTACACCTTC. Its protein is CASGPDSSGYTF. The V gene is TRBV6-1, the J gene TRBJ1-2; weak D call: TRBD1 (6 bases). The length of the CDR3 is 12 residues. Trimming removed 8 bases from V and 7 bases from J, with 14 bases in between. The V gene's germline CDR1 is MNHNS and CDR2 SASEGT.

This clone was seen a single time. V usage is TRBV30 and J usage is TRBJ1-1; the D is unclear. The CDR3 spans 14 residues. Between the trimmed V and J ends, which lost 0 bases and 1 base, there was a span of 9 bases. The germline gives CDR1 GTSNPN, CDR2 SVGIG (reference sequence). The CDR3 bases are TGTGCCTGGAGTGTACCCAGACAGAACACTGAAGCTTTCTTT. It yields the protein CAWSVPRQNTEAFF.

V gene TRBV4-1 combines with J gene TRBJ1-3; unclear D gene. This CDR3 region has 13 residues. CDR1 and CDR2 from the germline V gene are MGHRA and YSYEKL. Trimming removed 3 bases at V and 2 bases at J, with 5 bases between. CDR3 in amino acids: CASSQATGNTIYF. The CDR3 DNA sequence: TGCGCCAGCAGCCAGGCCACTGGAAACACCATATATTTT.

The CDR3 protein is CASHGGVSANEQYF. The CDR3 coding sequence is TGTGCCAGCCATGGGGGGGTCAGCGCGAACGAGCAGTACTTC. V gene TRBV27 combines with J gene TRBJ2-7; 7 bases fit TRBD2. After removal of 8 bases from V and 5 bases from J, the junction contained 12 bases not matched to a gene. CDR3 size: 14 residues. The germline gives CDR1 MNHEY, CDR2 SMNVEV (reference sequence).

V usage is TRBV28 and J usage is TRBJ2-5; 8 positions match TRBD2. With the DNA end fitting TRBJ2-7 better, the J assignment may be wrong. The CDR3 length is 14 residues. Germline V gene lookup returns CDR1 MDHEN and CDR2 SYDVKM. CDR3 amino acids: CASSPSGTSYEQYF. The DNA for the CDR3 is TGTGCCAGCAGTCCATCCGGGACTAGCTACGAGCAGTACTTC.

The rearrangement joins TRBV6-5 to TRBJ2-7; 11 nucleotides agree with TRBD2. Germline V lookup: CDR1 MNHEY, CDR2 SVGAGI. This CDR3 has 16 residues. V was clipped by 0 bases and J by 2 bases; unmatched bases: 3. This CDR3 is CASSYSGLAEAYEQYF. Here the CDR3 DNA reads TGTGCCAGCAGTTACTCGGGACTAGCGGAGGCCTACGAGCAGTACTTC.

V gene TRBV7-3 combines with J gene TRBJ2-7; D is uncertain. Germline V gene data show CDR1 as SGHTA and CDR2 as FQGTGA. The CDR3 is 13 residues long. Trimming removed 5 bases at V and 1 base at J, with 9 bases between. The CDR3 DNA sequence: TGTGCCAGCAGCGTCTCGCAGTCCTACGAGCAGTACTTC. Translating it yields CASSVSQSYEQYF.